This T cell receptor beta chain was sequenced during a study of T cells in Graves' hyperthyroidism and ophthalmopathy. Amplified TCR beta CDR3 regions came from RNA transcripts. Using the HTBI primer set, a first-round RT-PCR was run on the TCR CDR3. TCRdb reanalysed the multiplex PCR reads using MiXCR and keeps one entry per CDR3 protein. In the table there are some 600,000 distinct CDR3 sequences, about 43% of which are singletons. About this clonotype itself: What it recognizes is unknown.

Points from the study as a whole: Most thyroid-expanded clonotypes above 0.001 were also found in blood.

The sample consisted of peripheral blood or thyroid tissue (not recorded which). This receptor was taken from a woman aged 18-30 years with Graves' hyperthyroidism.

The CDR3 spells CASTTGQFSNQPQHF. CDR3 DNA sequence: TGTGCCAGCACTACGGGACAGTTTAGCAATCAGCCCCAGCATTTT. The gene calls are TRBV2 and TRBJ1-5; 7 bases map to TRBD1. The CDR3 totals 15 residues. Germline-derived CDR1 and CDR2 are SNHLY and FYNNEI. J was trimmed by 0 bases and V by 7 bases; bases with no gene match: 6. Full variable domain (rest looked up from reference TRBV2 and TRBJ1-5): EPEVTQTPSHQVTQMGQEVILRCVPISNHLYFYWYRQILGQKVEFLVSFYNNEISEKSEIFDDQFSVERPDGSNFTLKIRSTKLEDSAMYFCASTTGQFSNQPQHFGDGTRLSIL.